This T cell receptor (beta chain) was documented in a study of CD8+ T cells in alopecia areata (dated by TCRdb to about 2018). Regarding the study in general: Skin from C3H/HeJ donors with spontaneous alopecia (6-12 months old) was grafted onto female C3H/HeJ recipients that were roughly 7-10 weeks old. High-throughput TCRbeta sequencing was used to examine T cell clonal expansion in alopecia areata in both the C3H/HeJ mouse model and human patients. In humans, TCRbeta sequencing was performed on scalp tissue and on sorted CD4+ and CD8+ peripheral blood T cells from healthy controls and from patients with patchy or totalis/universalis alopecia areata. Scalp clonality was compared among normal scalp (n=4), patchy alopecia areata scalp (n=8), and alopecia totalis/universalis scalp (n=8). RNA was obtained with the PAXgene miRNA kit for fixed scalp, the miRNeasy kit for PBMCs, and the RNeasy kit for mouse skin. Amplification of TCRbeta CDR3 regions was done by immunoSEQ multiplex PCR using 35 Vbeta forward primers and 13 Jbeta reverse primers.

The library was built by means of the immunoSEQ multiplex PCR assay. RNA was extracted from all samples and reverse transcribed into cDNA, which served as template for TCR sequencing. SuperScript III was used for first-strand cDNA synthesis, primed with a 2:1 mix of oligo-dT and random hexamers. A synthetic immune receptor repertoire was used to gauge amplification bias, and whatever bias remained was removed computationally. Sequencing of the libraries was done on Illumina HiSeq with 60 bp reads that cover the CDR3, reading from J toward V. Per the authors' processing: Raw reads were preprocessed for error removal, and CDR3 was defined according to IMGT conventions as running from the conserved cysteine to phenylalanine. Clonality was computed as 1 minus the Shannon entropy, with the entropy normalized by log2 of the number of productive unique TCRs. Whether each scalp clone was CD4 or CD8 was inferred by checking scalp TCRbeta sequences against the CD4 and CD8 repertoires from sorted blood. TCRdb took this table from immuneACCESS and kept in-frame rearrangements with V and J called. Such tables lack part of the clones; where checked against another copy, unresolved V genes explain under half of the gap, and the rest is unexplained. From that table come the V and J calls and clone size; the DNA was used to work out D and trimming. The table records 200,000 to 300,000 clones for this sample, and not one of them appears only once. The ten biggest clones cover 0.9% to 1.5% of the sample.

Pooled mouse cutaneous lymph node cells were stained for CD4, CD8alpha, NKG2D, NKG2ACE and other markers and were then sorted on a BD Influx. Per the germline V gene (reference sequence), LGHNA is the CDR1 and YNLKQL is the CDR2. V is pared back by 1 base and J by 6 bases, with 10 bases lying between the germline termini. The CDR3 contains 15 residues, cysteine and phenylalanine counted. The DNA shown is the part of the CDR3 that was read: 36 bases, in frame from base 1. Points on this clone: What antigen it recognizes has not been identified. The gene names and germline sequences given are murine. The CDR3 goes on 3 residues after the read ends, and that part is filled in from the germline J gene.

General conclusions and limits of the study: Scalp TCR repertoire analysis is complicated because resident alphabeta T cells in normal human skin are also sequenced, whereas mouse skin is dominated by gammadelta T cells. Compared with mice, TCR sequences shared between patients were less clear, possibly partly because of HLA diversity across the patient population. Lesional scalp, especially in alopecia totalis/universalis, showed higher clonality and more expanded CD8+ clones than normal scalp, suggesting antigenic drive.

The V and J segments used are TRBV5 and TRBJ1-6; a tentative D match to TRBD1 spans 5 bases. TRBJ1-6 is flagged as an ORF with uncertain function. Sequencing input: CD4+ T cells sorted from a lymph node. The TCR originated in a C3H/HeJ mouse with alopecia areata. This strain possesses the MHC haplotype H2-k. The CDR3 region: CASSQVQGGNSPLYF. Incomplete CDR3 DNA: TGTGCCAGCAGCCAAGTTCAGGGAGGTAATTCGCCC.